Listed here is a single TCR beta chain. Its antigen specificity is not known. The sample holds no much larger clone one base away, and base qualities are not on file. The CDR3 starts with the cysteine, ends with the phenylalanine, and has 14 residues. The only DNA kept is the CDR3, 42 bases in frame from the first base. Via the germline V gene (reference sequence), CDR1 is LGHDT and CDR2 YNNKEL. After removal of 3 bases from V and 3 bases from J, the junction retains 3 bases not matched to a gene. Ophthalmopathy patients had moderately to severely active disease, Clinical Activity Score of at least 3, NOSPECS grade of at least 4, and duration under 3 months. The study excluded patients with uncontrolled infections, other autoimmune diseases, pregnancy or lactation. Diagnoses were based on clinical symptoms, serum thyroxine and TRAb, thyroid ultrasound and orbital computed tomography. PBMCs were separated from about 10 ml of fresh peripheral blood using Ficoll-Paque density gradient centrifugation. Total RNA was extracted using Trizol reagent, and RNA quality was assessed on an Agilent 2100 Bioanalyzer.

The TCR beta CDR3 regions were amplified from RNA transcripts. A first-round RT-PCR of the TCR CDR3 used the HTBI primer set with the Qiagen OneStep RT-PCR kit. Libraries were constructed in a second round of multiplex PCR, after which size selection and purification were carried out. The libraries were sequenced on an Illumina HiSeq2000 using paired-end 100 bp reads. The source study handled its data this way. SOAPnuke was used to process the raw data, throwing out any read that contained adapters or uncalled bases, had a mean Phred below 15, or lacked an exact constant-primer or identifier match. COPE v1.2.5 was used to merge the high-quality paired reads, and each unique nucleotide sequence was defined as a clonotype. MiTCR v1.1 was used to align clonotypes to the IMGT TRBV, TRBD and TRBJ reference segments. The analysis included only V-J combinations with a frequency above 0.0001, which together covered approximately 99% of the repertoires. A TCS score was defined as the ratio between F50 (clonal expansion) and ExV (chaos), using BLOSUM62-based TCRdist between CDR3 peptides within each V-J. Welch's t-statistics and random forest reduced 514 V-J features to around 14, which were used in a naive Bayes classifier (R e1071). The public reads were reanalyzed by TCRdb: fastp trimming at Q25, MiXCR alignment, in-frame beta chains only. Each entry merges the rows of one CDR3 protein and shows their most common DNA and genes. These V and J calls rely on TCRdb rather than the paper's analysis. Within this sample are over 350,000 distinct CDR3 sequences, with approximately 15% of them counted one time only. The ten largest account for about 13% of the sample.

The data belong to a study of T cells in Graves' hyperthyroidism and ophthalmopathy (dated by TCRdb to between 2017 and 2020). For the wider study: Peripheral blood samples were taken at initial diagnosis, before any treatment was given. In about 6 Graves' hyperthyroidism patients, the study also compared T-cell repertoires from thyroid tissue with T-cell repertoires from blood. After sampling, hyperthyroidism patients received methimazole starting at 30 mg daily, and ophthalmopathy patients received high-dose intravenous methylprednisolone. A discovery cohort of around 98 patients, approximately 45 with Graves' ophthalmopathy and fewer than 65 with stable Graves' hyperthyroidism, was used to find distinguishing TCR V-J signatures. TCR Vbeta CDR3 sequencing of 140 or so peripheral blood samples (around 45 ophthalmopathy, roughly 72 hyperthyroidism and roughly 17 progressor patients) is reported in the paper. Prospective prediction of ophthalmopathy was tested in an independent validation cohort of about 19 hyperthyroidism patients and 17 patients who later progressed to ophthalmopathy. The approximately 98 discovery patients were randomly divided into training and test sets at a 7:3 ratio.

Overall study results and their limits: In validation, the model predicted progression to ophthalmopathy a median of about 6.8 months before onset, with approximately 71% sensitivity and roughly 73% specificity. Most expanded thyroid clonotypes (frequency above 0.001) were also detected in blood, suggesting blood repertoires may reflect thyroid immune responses. In cross-validation, a model built on a 13 V-J signature told ophthalmopathy apart from stable hyperthyroidism with approximately 90% sensitivity and 81% to 82% specificity, and in testing the same model reached 80%/75%. No statistical method was used to fix the sample size in advance, and group allocation was not hidden from the investigators.

This clonotype was obtained from a man in his late teens or twenties with Graves' ophthalmopathy. Sequencing was done on a sample of blood. The receptor chain draws on TRBV3-1 and TRBJ2-3, and 7 junction bases match TRBD1. Here is the DNA: TGTGCCAGCAGCCAGGGACAGAGGACAGATACGCAGTATTTT. Its translation is CASSQGQRTDTQYF.